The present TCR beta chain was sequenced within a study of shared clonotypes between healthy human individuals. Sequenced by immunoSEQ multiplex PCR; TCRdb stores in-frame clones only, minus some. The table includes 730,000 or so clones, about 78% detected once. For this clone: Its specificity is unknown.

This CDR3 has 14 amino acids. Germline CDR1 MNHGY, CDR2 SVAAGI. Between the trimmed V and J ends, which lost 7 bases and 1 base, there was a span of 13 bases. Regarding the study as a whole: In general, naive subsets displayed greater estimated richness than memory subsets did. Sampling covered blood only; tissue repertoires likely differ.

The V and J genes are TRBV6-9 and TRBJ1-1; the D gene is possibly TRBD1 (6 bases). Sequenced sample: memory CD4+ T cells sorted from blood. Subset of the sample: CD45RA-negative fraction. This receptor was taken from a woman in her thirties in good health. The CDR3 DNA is TGTGCCAGCAATAAGGGACACCAGAACACTGAAGCTTTCTTT. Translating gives CASNKGHQNTEAFF.